The clone carrying this T cell receptor beta chain appeared a single time. The data belong to a study of blood T cell repertoires in COVID-19. Study-level background: Acute and convalescent COVID-19 specimens originated in the United States, Italy and Spain. From T cells, B-cell-depleted T cells, or PBMCs came the material, which was cDNA or gDNA.

This CDR3 contains 12 residues. In germline, CDR1 is MNHEY, CDR2 SVGEGT. V dropped 5 bases and J dropped 9 bases, with 11 bases sitting between them. Authors' processing steps: Amplifying reference gene primers gave estimates of nucleated cell counts. TCRdb's table, derived via immunoSEQ multiplex PCR, lists solely in-frame clones and lacks some. Clone size and the V and J calls come from that table; the DNA yielded D and trimming. Found here are 150,000 to 200,000 clones, about 88% of them singletons; the top ten hold roughly 20%. The V gene is TRBV6-2 or TRBV6-3, the J gene TRBJ2-1; the D is unclear. The material sequenced was peripheral blood. The receptor was isolated from a woman aged 80 or over with acute or convalescent COVID-19. This chain's CDR3 is CASSPSYGEQFF. DNA for the CDR3: TGTGCCAGCAGTCCCTCCTATGGTGAGCAGTTCTTC.